One and the same sample provided the 11 T cell receptor beta chains below, sequenced in a study of blood T cell repertoires in COVID-19. Profiled with immunoSEQ multiplex PCR; TCRdb holds only in-frame clones, not every one. The table has 350,000 to 400,000 clones, 88% seen once; the top ten hold roughly 1.2%. The specimen was PBMCs or T cells enriched from blood (not recorded which). These receptors were collected from a woman under 30 who had recovered from COVID-19.

This chain connects TRBV15 to TRBJ2-3, with 9 nucleotides matching TRBD1. The germline V gene has CDR1 LNHNV and CDR2 YYDKDF (reference sequence). CDR3 length: 16 amino acids. V gave up 3 bases and J gave up 2 bases; unmatched junction bases: 6. The CDR3 sequence is CATSSVDRGYTDTQYF. The DNA for the CDR3 is TGTGCCACCAGCAGTGTGGACAGGGGCTACACAGATACGCAGTATTTT.

This rearrangement joins TRBV27 to TRBJ1-3; D is perhaps TRBD1 (6 bases). Trimming removed 3 bases from V and 4 bases from J, with 13 bases in between. The CDR3 is 15 residues long. Germline-derived CDR1 and CDR2 are MNHEY and SMNVEV (reference sequence). The CDR3 spells CASSLGRGRGNTIYF. The CDR3 nucleotides read TGTGCCAGCAGTTTGGGCAGGGGAAGAGGAAACACCATATATTTT.

The chain uses TRBV5-8 and TRBJ2-7, with 7 bases lining up with TRBD1. From germline, CDR1 is SGHTS and CDR2 YDEGEE. The CDR3 is 14 amino acids. The V segment lost 4 bases and the J segment 3 bases; nucleotides outside the gene matches: 7. The CDR3 region is CASSRQGKNYEQYF. The CDR3 DNA follows: TGTGCCAGCAGCCGACAGGGTAAGAACTACGAGCAGTACTTC.

This rearrangement joins TRBV29-1 to TRBJ1-3; D is possibly TRBD1 (6 bases). Deletions cut 6 bases from V and 2 bases from J, with 14 bases between. Per germline, CDR1 SQVTM and CDR2 ANQGSEA. The CDR3 consists of 14 residues. Here the CDR3 reads CSVSSGTPGNTIYF. The CDR3 DNA sequence: TGCAGCGTCTCATCCGGGACACCTGGAAACACCATATATTTT.

The chain is built from TRBV18 and TRBJ2-3; 11 bases are shared with TRBD2. The CDR3 spans 19 residues. CDR1 is KGHSH and CDR2 is LQKENI in the germline V gene. Trimming at V came to 2 bases and at J to 2 bases, leaving 12 bases not matched to a gene. CDR3 loop: CASSPRGLAGGLITDTQYF. CDR3 sequence (DNA): TGTGCCAGCTCACCAAGGGGGCTAGCGGGGGGCCTGATCACAGATACGCAGTATTTT.

This clone was counted ten times or more. The chain joins TRBV2 to TRBJ1-1, with D unresolved. The CDR3 has 13 amino acids. Trimming pared 7 bases from V and 1 base from J, leaving 10 bases between. In germline, CDR1 is SNHLY, CDR2 FYNNEI. The CDR3 spells CASTLAENTEAFF. CDR3 DNA: TGTGCCAGCACTCTGGCAGAGAACACTGAAGCTTTCTTT.

The chain combines TRBV6-5 with TRBJ1-2; TRBD1 matches at 9 bases. This CDR3 has 15 amino acids. CDR1 is MNHEY and CDR2 is SVGAGI in the germline V gene. Trimming took 4 bases from V and 8 from J; bases not matched to a gene: 11. The CDR3 loop is CASSSTGGGGWGYTF. CDR3 sequence (DNA): TGTGCCAGCAGTTCCACAGGGGGCGGAGGATGGGGCTACACCTTC.

The chain uses TRBV7-8 and TRBJ2-2; TRBD1 might be the D (6 bases). Germline CDR1 reads SGHVS; CDR2 reads FQNEAQ. This CDR3 has 17 amino acids. V lost 5 bases, J lost 0 bases, and 16 bases lay in between. The CDR3 DNA sequence: TGTGCCAGCAGCCATCAGGGGATGTGGGCGAACACCGGGGAGCTGTTTTTT. Amino acid sequence: CASSHQGMWANTGELFF.

The rearrangement uses TRBV9 and TRBJ2-3; 8 nucleotides line up with TRBD1. Germline lookup yields CDR1 SGDLS and CDR2 YYNGEE. This CDR3 contains 15 residues. V was pared by 4 bases and J by 4 bases, with 8 bases of the junction left unmatched. CDR3: CASSPRTGLPDTQYF. The DNA of the CDR3 is TGTGCCAGCAGCCCCAGGACAGGGCTCCCAGATACGCAGTATTTT. The entire variable domain, with the rest obtained from reference TRBV9 and TRBJ2-3, is as follows: DSGVTQTPKHLITATGQRVTLRCSPRSGDLSVYWYQQSLDQGLQFLIQYYNGEERAKGNILERFSAQQFPDLHSELNLSSLELGDSALYFCASSPRTGLPDTQYFGPGTRLTVL.

The chain has TRBV30 and TRBJ2-1, with 10 nucleotides matching TRBD2. The CDR3 has 15 residues. The V gene's germline CDR1 is GTSNPN and CDR2 SVGIG (reference sequence). After removal of 1 base from V and 2 bases from J, the junction contained 2 bases not matched to a gene. The CDR3 nucleotides are TGTGCCTGGAGTGGGACTAGCGGACCCTACAATGAGCAGTTCTTC. Encoded protein: CAWSGTSGPYNEQFF. Using reference TRBV30 and TRBJ2-1 for the parts outside the CDR3, the full variable domain is SQTIHQWPATLVQPVGSPLSLECTVEGTSNPNLYWYRQAAGRGLQLLFYSVGIGQISSEVPQNLSASRPQDRQFILSSKKLLLSDSGFYLCAWSGTSGPYNEQFFGPGTRLTVL.

This clone has just one count. The V and J genes are TRBV4-1 and TRBJ2-2; 9 bases are shared with TRBD1. CDR3 size: 15 residues. Germline CDR1 and CDR2: MGHRA and YSYEKL. V gave up 4 bases and J gave up 6 bases; unmatched junction bases: 6. This chain's CDR3 is CASSPRDREAGELFF. CDR3 bases: TGCGCCAGCAGCCCCCGGGACAGGGAGGCCGGGGAGCTGTTTTTT.